This T cell receptor (beta chain) was recorded in a study of blood T cell repertoires in COVID-19. Study-level background: Sources were T cells, B-cell-depleted T cells, or PBMCs; the material itself was cDNA or gDNA.

The CDR3 has 13 residues. Per germline, CDR1 LGHNA and CDR2 YNFKEQ. V lost 1 base and J lost 12, with 15 bases in between. In the authors' workflow: Estimated nucleated cell counts came from reference gene primer amplification. Method: immunoSEQ multiplex PCR; TCRdb's copy keeps in-frame clones and lacks some. V and J calls and clone size follow that table, whereas D and trimming were derived from the DNA. The sample yields approximately 260,000 clones, roughly 90% seen once. Recruits, aged about 18 to 95 years, lived in 24 US areas. Donors in Cohort 3 who had recovered were those with two negative PCRs, healthcare professional clearance, or resolution of their symptoms.

The sequence derives from a woman aged 60-75 years who had recovered from COVID-19. Sequenced: PBMCs or T cells enriched from blood (not recorded which). V usage is TRBV4-2 and J usage is TRBJ1-2; tentatively, D is TRBD1 (5 bases). The CDR3 loop reads CASSQGTTAYNTF. The CDR3 DNA reads TGTGCCAGCAGCCAAGGTACGACAGCCTACAACACCTTC.